This TCR beta chain was sequenced for a study of blood T cells in healthy people across ages. Deletions cut 4 bases from V and 6 bases from J, with 16 bases between. The CDR3 is 13 residues long. The V gene's germline CDR1 is SQVTM and CDR2 ANQGSEA. Combining a sample-barcoded 5' primer with a J-beta primer mix, a second PCR ran for roughly 7 to 11 cycles. MiXCR, applied by TCRdb to the 5' RACE reads, yields one record per CDR3 protein. This table has around 1,500,000 distinct CDR3 sequences, roughly 27% appearing once. This clonotype was obtained from a woman in her twenties or thirties in good health. The chain uses TRBV29-1 and TRBJ2-7; possibly TRBD1 or TRBD2 for D (6 bases each). Sequenced input: blood. The CDR3, as DNA: TGCAGCGTTGTGGGGGGACGAGGGGGCGAGCAGTACTTC. Its protein is CSVVGGRGGEQYF.